This T cell receptor (beta chain) was retrieved from a study of technical replicates of blood from a few donors. V was clipped by 2 bases and J by 4 bases, with 8 bases between them. Germline CDR1 is MNHEY and CDR2 is SMNVEV (reference sequence). The CDR3 extends over 13 amino acids. Sequencing used immunoSEQ multiplex PCR; TCRdb keeps in-frame clones, though not all of them. The data show some 85,000 clones, with 94% seen just once and under 0.5% held by the top ten. The sequenced material came from T cells isolated from PBMCs. The rearrangement uses TRBV27 and TRBJ1-1; D is unresolved. This clonotype was obtained from a human donor in good health. CDR3 sequence: CASSLGLSTEAFF. In nucleotides, the CDR3 is TGTGCCAGCAGTTTAGGACTTAGCACTGAAGCTTTCTTT.